This T cell receptor (beta chain) was recovered during a study of vaccination and CD4 T cells after COVID-19. As for the study in general: Timing of post-vaccine sample collection was a median roughly 66 days after dose two, with a range of 14 to 241. Broader study findings: The great majority, 304 of 307 vaccine-specific clones, proved spike mono-reactive in convalescent patients. There was no significant change from approximately 21 to 38 median reactive clonotypes. Convalescent patients saw a median around 86% of their reactive clones show up only after vaccination.

MiXCR, applied by TCRdb to the PCR reads, yields one record per CDR3 protein. Of about 19,000 distinct CDR3 sequences listed, roughly 60% are singletons. Regarding this clonotype: Its antigen is as yet unknown.

The CDR3 has 16 residues. V trimming: 0 bases; J trimming: 5 bases; junction bases outside the gene matches: 6. Germline assignment: CDR1 LGHNA and CDR2 YNFKEQ. The TCR originated in a human donor who had recovered from COVID-19. The chain carries TRBV4-2 and TRBJ2-2; TRBD2 aligns across 7 bases. The input for sequencing was CD4+ T cells from blood, taken before SARS-CoV-2 vaccination. The CDR3 DNA is TGTGCCAGCAGCCAAGATATAGCGGGTGTAACCGGGGAGCTGTTTTTT. This sequence encodes CASSQDIAGVTGELFF.